What follows are 13 T cell receptor beta chains derived from one specimen sequenced in a study of early T cells in non-severe SARS-CoV-2 infection. Each CDR3 protein gets one entry after TCRdb re-called the 5' RACE reads with MiXCR. The sample shows 98,000 or so distinct CDR3 sequences, approximately 12% of them seen only once. Here the sequenced sample was whole blood, taken at baseline. Receptors were obtained from an adult who was a healthcare worker with PCR-confirmed SARS-CoV-2 infection or an uninfected control (not recorded which).

This clonotype was seen just once. The chain recombines TRBV7-3 with TRBJ2-2; D is perhaps TRBD1 or TRBD2 (5 bases each). V lost 5 bases and J lost 2, with 9 bases in between. From germline, CDR1 is SGHTA and CDR2 FQGTGA. The CDR3 is 14 residues long. The DNA for the CDR3 is TGTGCCAGCAGCCACGGGGCCAACACCGGGGAGCTGTTTTTT. Translated, it gives CASSHGANTGELFF.

The chain joins TRBV6-5 to TRBJ2-5; 11 positions agree with TRBD1. Germline V gene sequence: CDR1 MNHEY, CDR2 SVGAGI. J gave up 4 bases and V 2 bases, and 3 bases lay outside the gene matches. This CDR3 has 15 residues. The CDR3 spells CASSYRTGGGETQYF. The CDR3 bases are TGTGCCAGCAGTTACAGGACAGGGGGCGGAGAGACCCAGTACTTC.

This chain links TRBV19 with TRBJ1-5; D remains ambiguous. The CDR3 sequence is 13 residues long. V shed 3 bases and J shed 7 bases, with 10 bases lying between them. The germline V gene encodes CDR1 LNHDA and CDR2 SQIVND (reference sequence). As DNA, the CDR3 is TGTGCCAGTAGTATGTACAGTAGGCAGCCCCAGCATTTT. As protein: CASSMYSRQPQHF.

The rearrangement joins TRBV18 to TRBJ2-1; TRBD2 is a possible D gene (5 bases). V was cut by 1 base and J by 8 bases, with 15 bases left in between. The germline CDR1 and CDR2 sequences are KGHSH and LQKENI. The CDR3 spans 15 residues. CDR3 region: CASSPRDGVKDEQFF. For the CDR3, the DNA is TGTGCCAGCTCACCACGAGACGGGGTCAAGGATGAGCAGTTCTTC.

This clonotype turned up a few times. The V gene is TRBV5-6, the J gene TRBJ1-1, with D maybe TRBD1 (5 bases). This CDR3 is 16 amino acids long. Trimming removed 0 bases from V and 1 base from J, with 13 bases in between. Germline V gene data show CDR1 as SGHDT and CDR2 as YYEEEE. CDR3 residues: CASSLAWGRENTEAFF. As DNA, the CDR3 is TGTGCCAGCAGCTTGGCCTGGGGCAGAGAGAACACTGAAGCTTTCTTT. Supplemented by reference TRBV5-6 and TRBJ1-1, the full variable domain reads DAGVTQSPTHLIKTRGQQVTLRCSPKSGHDTVSWYQQALGQGPQFIFQYYEEEERQRGNFPDRFSGHQFPNYSSELNVNALLLGDSALYLCASSLAWGRENTEAFFGQGTRLTVV.

The genes are TRBV12-3 or TRBV12-4 and TRBJ2-1; 7 bases fit TRBD2. The CDR3 is 14 residues long. Germline trimming cut 0 bases from V and 8 bases from J; bases unmatched to any gene: 4. CDR3 DNA: TGTGCCAGCAGTTTAGCGGGGGGGAAGGATGAGCAGTTCTTC. This sequence encodes CASSLAGGKDEQFF.

A few counts support this clonotype. The chain uses TRBV11-1 and TRBJ1-1; D remains ambiguous. V shed 1 base and J shed 6 bases, with 12 bases lying between them. CDR1 SGHAT and CDR2 FQDESV come from the germline V gene (reference sequence). CDR3 length equals 14 residues. CDR3 region: CASSLVSSKAEAFF. The CDR3 region has the DNA TGTGCCAGCAGCTTAGTGAGTTCTAAGGCTGAAGCTTTCTTT.

This sequence joins TRBV6-2 or TRBV6-3 and TRBJ1-1; no firm D call. Germline assignment: CDR1 MNHEY and CDR2 SVGEGT. This CDR3 has 15 residues. V was cut by 8 bases and J by 0 bases, with 16 bases left in between. CDR3 nucleotide sequence: TGTGCCAGCTCGAAGTCGGCCCATTTGAACACTGAAGCTTTCTTT. Translating it yields CASSKSAHLNTEAFF.

The rearrangement uses TRBV6-1 and TRBJ2-5; D uncertain. CDR1 and CDR2 (germline): MNHNS, SASEGT. CDR3 size: 11 residues. With 11 bases removed from V and 2 bases from J, the gap between germline ends came to 9 bases. The CDR3 nucleotides are TGTGCCGTGGGCCTACAAGAGACCCAGTACTTC. Translating it yields CAVGLQETQYF.

This clonotype appeared a few times. This chain links TRBV10-1 with TRBJ1-4; weak D call: TRBD1 (6 bases). Germline-derived CDR1 and CDR2 are WNHNN and SYGVQD (reference sequence). The CDR3 extends over 15 amino acids. The V end lost 6 bases, the J end lost 8 bases, and 19 bases lay between the germline ends. The CDR3 sequence is CASSRAGTCPEKLFF. CDR3 sequence (DNA): TGCGCCAGCAGCCGAGCCGGGACATGCCCAGAAAAACTGTTTTTT.

This clonotype was counted only a few times. The rearrangement links TRBV6-5 to TRBJ2-1; 7 positions match TRBD1. The CDR3 runs 17 residues. Per germline, CDR1 MNHEY and CDR2 SVGAGI. Germline trimming cut 2 bases from V and 1 base from J; bases unmatched to any gene: 8. The CDR3: CASSYARTGESYNEQFF. The DNA for the CDR3 is TGTGCCAGCAGTTACGCACGGACAGGAGAATCCTACAATGAGCAGTTCTTC.

The V gene is TRBV11-1, the J gene TRBJ1-1, with D unresolved. Looked up from germline, CDR1 is SGHAT and CDR2 is FQDESV (reference sequence). The CDR3 sequence is 16 residues long. Trimming took off 2 bases at V and 1 base at J, with 14 bases between the two ends. The chain's CDR3 is CASSLRSVTSNTEAFF. The CDR3 nucleotides are TGTGCCAGCAGCTTAAGGTCTGTGACCTCGAACACTGAAGCTTTCTTT.

CDR3 protein: CAIRDNPNYGYTF. CDR3 nucleotide sequence: TGTGCCATCAGGGACAACCCTAACTATGGCTACACCTTC. The gene calls are TRBV10-3 and TRBJ1-2, with D possibly being TRBD1 (5 bases). The germline V gene encodes CDR1 ENHRY and CDR2 SYGVKD. The CDR3 runs to 13 residues. Trimming removed 6 bases at V and 0 bases at J, with 8 bases between.